One sample yielded the 22 T cell receptor beta chains listed below, sequenced in a study of CD8 T cells in ankylosing spondylitis. One entry per CDR3 protein results from TCRdb running MiXCR on the 5' RACE reads. The sample consists of some 130,000 distinct CDR3 sequences, about 7.3% of them appearing once. Input material: blood, either unsorted or a sorted T cell fraction (not recorded which). These receptors came from a female donor with ankylosing spondylitis or in good health (not recorded which).

This clonotype was seen ten or more times. The V gene is TRBV7-9, the J gene TRBJ1-1; tentatively, D is TRBD1 (6 bases). Germline loops: CDR1 SEHNR, CDR2 FQNEAQ (reference sequence). The V end lost 1 base, the J end lost 0 bases, and 9 bases lay between the germline ends. The CDR3 is 15 amino acids. CDR3 DNA sequence: TGTGCCAGCAGCTTAGGTCACAGGGTGAACACTGAAGCTTTCTTT. Its protein is CASSLGHRVNTEAFF.

This clonotype was recorded a few times. The chain combines TRBV12-3 or TRBV12-4 with TRBJ1-3, with D hard to call. V was pared by 3 bases and J by 4 bases, with 4 bases between. This CDR3 contains 12 residues. Written as DNA, the CDR3 is TGTGCCAGCAGTTTTTCCGGAAACACCATATATTTT. This sequence encodes CASSFSGNTIYF.

This clonotype was found many times. The chain has TRBV28 and TRBJ2-2, with unresolved D. The germline V gene has CDR1 MDHEN and CDR2 SYDVKM. This CDR3 has 16 residues. The V end lost 1 base, the J end lost 4 bases, and 13 bases lay between the germline ends. CDR3 in DNA: TGTGCCAGCAGTTTATTGGGCGGAGCCGGCACCGGGGAGCTGTTTTTT. Its protein product is CASSLLGGAGTGELFF.

This clonotype was recorded at least ten times. The chain carries TRBV6-6 and TRBJ1-6; D is ambiguous. The CDR3 contains 11 residues. Germline assignment: CDR1 MNHNY and CDR2 SVGAGI (reference sequence). The V end lost 6 bases, the J end lost 15 bases, and 12 bases lay between the germline ends. The CDR3 here is CASRRLDLLHF. The CDR3 DNA follows: TGTGCCAGCAGACGCCTTGACCTCCTCCACTTT.

This clonotype was counted ten times or more. The chain combines TRBV6-1 with TRBJ2-7, with D uncertain. Germline CDR1 reads MNHNS; CDR2 reads SASEGT. The CDR3 loop spans 15 amino acids. Trimming pared 3 bases from V and 0 bases from J, leaving 12 bases between. CDR3: CASSELPAYSYEQYF. DNA of the CDR3: TGTGCCAGCAGTGAGCTCCCGGCCTACTCCTACGAGCAGTACTTC.

Regarding this clonotype: A much more abundant neighbour one base away suggests this may be a read error. The chain is built from TRBV3-1 and TRBJ2-3; 11 bases fit TRBD2. Germline V gene lookup returns CDR1 LGHDT and CDR2 YNNKEL (reference sequence). The CDR3 consists of 15 residues. The CDR3 coding sequence is TGTGTCAGCAGCCAAGGGCTAGCGGGGGGAGATACGCAGTATTTT. It translates to CVSSQGLAGGDTQYF.

This clonotype was seen ten or more times. The chain has TRBV4-2 and TRBJ2-7, with D maybe TRBD1 (5 bases). CDR1 LGHNA and CDR2 YNFKEQ come from the germline V gene. The V end lost 0 bases, the J end lost 2 bases, and 11 bases lay between the germline ends. This CDR3 spans 15 amino acids. CDR3 protein: CASSQDGAITYEQYF. The CDR3 DNA reads TGTGCCAGCAGCCAAGATGGGGCCATAACCTACGAGCAGTACTTC.

This clonotype was picked up many times. The V and J genes are TRBV29-1 and TRBJ1-1, with D possibly being TRBD1 (6 bases). This CDR3 has 12 amino acids. Germline assignment: CDR1 SQVTM and CDR2 ANQGSEA. Trimming removed 4 bases at V and 8 bases at J, with 14 bases between. For the CDR3, the DNA is TGCAGCGTTGGGGGGGCAGGTACCGAAGCTTTCTTT. As protein: CSVGGAGTEAFF.

This clonotype has ten or more counts. The J gene is TRBJ2-2, the V gene TRBV5-1; 8 bases agree with TRBD1. Germline V lookup: CDR1 SGHRS, CDR2 YFSETQ. This CDR3 is built from 16 residues. Unmatched junction bases numbered 4, after V lost 0 bases and J lost 3 bases. The CDR3 nucleotides read TGCGCCAGCAGCTTGGTTCCGGACAGGGACACCGGGGAGCTGTTTTTT. This codes for CASSLVPDRDTGELFF.

This clonotype was picked up a small number of times. This CDR3 is CASSLSANYGYTF. CDR3 DNA sequence: TGTGCCAGCAGCTTATCAGCTAACTATGGCTACACCTTC. J is TRBJ1-2 and V is TRBV7-3; D is ambiguous. Germline assignment: CDR1 SGHTA and CDR2 FQGTGA. V was cut by 2 bases and J by 0 bases, with 4 bases left in between. This CDR3 is built from 13 residues.

This chain links TRBV30 with TRBJ1-2, with a weak D call TRBD1 (5 bases). The germline V and J ends were trimmed by 2 bases and 10 bases, with 14 bases remaining between them. Germline CDR1 reads GTSNPN; CDR2 reads SVGIG (reference sequence). The CDR3 runs to 12 residues. DNA for the CDR3: TGTGCCTGGAGTAGGGGTCCTGTTGCCTACACCTTC. Residues: CAWSRGPVAYTF.

This clonotype has ten or more counts. The CDR3 sequence: CASSAELQETQYF. CDR3 nucleotides: TGTGCCAGCAGCGCAGAACTACAAGAGACCCAGTACTTC. This chain uses TRBV7-2 with TRBJ2-5, with no clear D. Germline CDR1 and CDR2: SGHTA and FQGNSA. Trimming left V 5 bases short and J 2 bases short, with 9 bases between. The CDR3 has 13 amino acids. Supplemented by reference TRBV7-2 and TRBJ2-5, the full variable domain reads GAGVSQSPSNKVTEKGKDVELRCDPISGHTALYWYRQSLGQGLEFLIYFQGNSAPDKSGLPSDRFSAERTGGSVSTLTIQRTQQEDSAVYLCASSAELQETQYFGPGTRLLVL.

This clonotype was detected many times. The chain uses TRBV15 and TRBJ1-3; no clear D. The length of the CDR3 is 15 residues. Trimming left V 1 base short and J 0 bases short, with 7 bases between. The germline V gene has CDR1 LNHNV and CDR2 YYDKDF (reference sequence). The CDR3 sequence: CATSRASISGNTIYF. CDR3 nucleotide sequence: TGTGCCACCAGCAGAGCGTCGATCTCTGGAAACACCATATATTTT.

The chain is built from TRBV29-1 and TRBJ2-5, with D tentatively TRBD1 (6 bases). The CDR3 runs to 14 residues. Germline CDR1 SQVTM, CDR2 ANQGSEA. V dropped 0 bases and J dropped 4 bases, with 12 bases sitting between them. The CDR3 region has the DNA TGCAGCGTTGAAGAAGATCAGGGGAGAGAGACCCAGTACTTC. This gives the protein CSVEEDQGRETQYF.

The sample holds many counts of this clonotype. The chain is built from TRBV6-5 and TRBJ1-4; 8 bases align to TRBD1. Germline trimming cut 8 bases from V and 8 bases from J; bases unmatched to any gene: 4. Germline CDR1 MNHEY, CDR2 SVGAGI. This CDR3 has 12 amino acids. The CDR3 reads CASGQGREKLFF. The CDR3 coding sequence is TGTGCCAGCGGACAGGGTCGAGAAAAACTGTTTTTT.

Remarks on this clonotype: This may be a read error, as it is one base from a much larger clone. J is TRBJ2-5 and V is TRBV7-9; a weak D match, TRBD2 (6 bases). CDR3 size: 13 residues. In germline, CDR1 is SEHNR, CDR2 FQNEAQ (reference sequence). V was shortened by 7 bases and J by 5 bases, with 14 bases between the two germline ends. Written as DNA, the CDR3 is TGTGCCAGCAACTTCCGGGAGCGGGAGACCCAGTACTTC. This gives the protein CASNFRERETQYF.

This clonotype was counted many times. The chain combines TRBV5-1 with TRBJ1-1; D is perhaps TRBD1 (5 bases). The V and J ends lost 0 bases and 6 bases respectively, with 12 bases between them. Germline-derived CDR1 and CDR2 are SGHRS and YFSETQ. The CDR3 is made up of 14 amino acids. CDR3 amino acids: CASSLGAGQSEAFF. The CDR3 region has the DNA TGCGCCAGCAGCTTGGGGGCAGGGCAATCTGAAGCTTTCTTT.

This clonotype was counted ten times or more. The chain couples TRBV12-3 or TRBV12-4 to TRBJ2-1, with TRBD1 matching over 9 bases. Trimming at V came to 7 bases and at J to 4 bases, leaving 8 bases not matched to a gene. The CDR3 has 15 residues. The CDR3 region is CASTKDRGVYNEQFF. The CDR3 nucleotides read TGTGCCAGCACCAAGGACAGGGGAGTTTACAATGAGCAGTTCTTC.

The chain recombines TRBV7-9 with TRBJ2-7; D uncertain. The CDR3 covers 11 residues. CDR1 SEHNR and CDR2 FQNEAQ come from the germline V gene (reference sequence). V lost 8 bases to trimming and J lost 3 bases, with 8 bases between them. The CDR3 reads CASAPVYEQYF. CDR3 nucleotide sequence: TGTGCCAGCGCCCCCGTCTACGAGCAGTACTTC.

This clonotype was counted many times. The chain carries TRBV7-9 and TRBJ2-1, with TRBD2 as a possible D gene (6 bases). The CDR3 length is 14 residues. V dropped 5 bases and J dropped 7 bases, with 15 bases sitting between them. CDR1 and CDR2 from the germline V gene are SEHNR and FQNEAQ (reference sequence). CDR3 amino acids: CASSLPRRENEQFF. CDR3 nucleotide sequence: TGTGCCAGCAGCCTTCCGCGGCGGGAAAATGAGCAGTTCTTC.

Notes on this clonotype: A much larger clone lies a single base off, so this may be a read error. This chain joins TRBV6-2 or TRBV6-3 and TRBJ2-7, with TRBD2 matching over 7 bases. The germline gives CDR1 MNHEY, CDR2 SVGEGT. The CDR3 is 13 amino acids. CDR3 sequence reads: CASNLAGAYEQCF. The CDR3 nucleotides read TGTGCCAGCAACTTAGCGGGCGCCTACGAGCAGTGCTTC.

This clonotype was seen at least ten times. A junction boundary mismatches the germline segment, possibly from a read error. This chain connects TRBV20-1 to TRBJ2-1; 9 bases are a match to TRBD2. This CDR3 contains 14 residues. CDR1 and CDR2 from the germline V gene are DFQATT and SNEGSKA (reference sequence). The CDR3, as DNA: TGCAGTGCTGGAGAGCGGGGGGTGGTTGGGGAGCAGTTCTTC. Translated: CSAGERGVVGEQFF.